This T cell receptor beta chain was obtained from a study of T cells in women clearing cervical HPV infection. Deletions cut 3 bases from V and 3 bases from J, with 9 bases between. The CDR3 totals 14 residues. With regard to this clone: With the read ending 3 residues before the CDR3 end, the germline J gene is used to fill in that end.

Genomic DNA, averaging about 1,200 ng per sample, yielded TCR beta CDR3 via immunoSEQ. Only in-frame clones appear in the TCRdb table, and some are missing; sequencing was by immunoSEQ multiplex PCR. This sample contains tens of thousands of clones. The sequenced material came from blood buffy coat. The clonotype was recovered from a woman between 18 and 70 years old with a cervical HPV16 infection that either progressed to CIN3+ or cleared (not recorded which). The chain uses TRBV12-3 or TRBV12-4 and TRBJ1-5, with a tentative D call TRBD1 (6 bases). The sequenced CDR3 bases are TGTGCCAGCAGTTTGGGACAAGCCAATCAGCCC. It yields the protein CASSLGQANQP. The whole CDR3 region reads CASSLGQANQPQHF.